Given below is one TCR beta chain in context. Antigen unknown. The same CDR3 is also encoded by other DNA sequences in this sample. The record originates from a study of shared clonotypes between healthy human individuals. Background on the study: Those who served as donors were two women and three men between the ages of 18 and 49. Each donor contributed plates that comprised three CD4 naive, three CD4 memory, two CD8 naive and one CD8 memory.

Using immunoSEQ multiplex PCR, the repertoire was profiled, and TCRdb retains in-frame clones only, with some absent. The sample has about 820,000 clones, roughly 92% seen once; the top ten hold more than 20%. The CDR3 runs to 14 residues. Germline V gene sequence: CDR1 SGDLS, CDR2 YYNGEE. Germline trimming cut 4 bases from V and 7 bases from J; bases unmatched to any gene: 11. Study-wide results and caveats: Sharing of clonotypes among donors was expected to vary with sequencing depth. In general, naive subsets displayed greater estimated richness than memory subsets did.

Naive CD8 cells, CD45RO-negative and positively selected for CCR7, excluded terminally differentiated effector memory CD45RA+ cells. This receptor was taken from a man younger than 40 in good health. The specimen sequenced was naive CD8+ T cells sorted from blood. V gene TRBV9 combines with J gene TRBJ2-7; the match to TRBD1 covers 7 bases. As DNA, the CDR3 is TGTGCCAGCAGCCCCCGACAGGGTCCAGGAGAGCAGTACTTC. It codes for CASSPRQGPGEQYF.